The 28 T cell receptor beta chains presented below share a single source sample, sequenced in a study of cytomegalovirus exposure and HLA in healthy donors. The method was immunoSEQ multiplex PCR; TCRdb's version includes in-frame clones alone and lacks a portion of them. This sample has 200,000 to 250,000 clones; less than 90% occur once, and the top ten carry about 6%. Sequenced sample: PBMCs. Receptors were obtained from a woman between 18 and 29 years old in good health and CMV-seronegative.

Comments on this clone: This specimen includes other DNA sequences encoding the same CDR3. CDR3 protein: CATSRGTGSEKLFF. The CDR3 region has the DNA TGTGCCACCAGCAGAGGTACAGGGTCCGAAAAACTGTTTTTT. The chain is built from TRBV15 and TRBJ1-4; a weak D match, TRBD1 (6 bases). There are 14 residues in the CDR3. With 1 base removed from V and 8 bases from J, the gap between germline ends came to 11 bases. CDR1 and CDR2 (germline): LNHNV, YYDKDF (reference sequence).

This chain joins TRBV10-3 and TRBJ1-2; D is undetermined. This CDR3 has 16 residues. V lost 0 bases to trimming and J lost 0 bases, with 11 bases between them. The germline V gene encodes CDR1 ENHRY and CDR2 SYGVKD. CDR3 sequence reads: CAISESGVRTNYGYTF. The CDR3 region has the DNA TGTGCCATCAGTGAGTCTGGTGTCAGGACTAACTATGGCTACACCTTC.

CDR3 nucleotides: TGTGCCAGTAGTACCGGCCTGAATCAGCCCCAGCATTTT. Translation gives CASSTGLNQPQHF. This sequence joins TRBV19 and TRBJ1-5, with D unresolved. CDR1 and CDR2 (germline): LNHDA, SQIVND (reference sequence). This CDR3 contains 13 residues. The V end was cut by 4 bases, the J end by 4 bases, with 8 bases between. Complete variable domain (other parts from reference TRBV19 and TRBJ1-5): DGGITQSPKYLFRKEGQNVTLSCEQNLNHDAMYWYRQDPGQGLRLIYYSQIVNDFQKGDIAEGYSVSREKKESFPLTVTSAQKNPTAFYLCASSTGLNQPQHFGDGTRLSIL.

The chain joins TRBV9 to TRBJ1-5, with 7 positions matching TRBD1. Trimming at V came to 2 bases and at J to 2 bases, leaving 1 base not matched to a gene. This CDR3 has 14 amino acids. From germline, CDR1 is SGDLS and CDR2 YYNGEE. As DNA, the CDR3 is TGTGCCAGCAGCGTCGGACAGGGCAATCAGCCCCAGCATTTT. Encoded protein: CASSVGQGNQPQHF.

The J gene is TRBJ1-2, the V gene TRBV25-1; a possible D gene is TRBD1 (5 bases). The CDR3 is made up of 14 amino acids. Germline V gene data show CDR1 as MGHDK and CDR2 as SYGVNS. V was cut by 3 bases and J by 4 bases, with 12 bases left in between. CDR3 loop: CASSEGQGLYGYTF. The DNA of the CDR3 is TGTGCCAGCAGTGAGGGGCAGGGCCTCTATGGCTACACCTTC.

This chain connects TRBV5-4 to TRBJ2-3; a possible D gene is TRBD2 (7 bases). CDR1 SGHNT and CDR2 YYREEE come from the germline V gene (reference sequence). This CDR3 has 15 residues. Between the trimmed V and J ends, which lost 2 bases and 6 bases, there was a span of 16 bases. The CDR3 nucleotides are TGTGCCAGCAGCTTTTTGGGGGGGCGAGGCGATACGCAGTATTTT. It is translated as CASSFLGGRGDTQYF.

V is TRBV6-1 and J is TRBJ1-1; D ambiguous. The V gene lost 5 bases and the J gene lost 4 bases, with 11 bases spanning the gap. There are 13 residues in the CDR3. CDR1 and CDR2 (germline): MNHNS, SASEGT. CDR3 coding DNA: TGTGCCAGCAGTCTAGGGTTCGGCACTGAAGCTTTCTTT. Translating it yields CASSLGFGTEAFF.

The chain links TRBV13 to TRBJ1-1, with D uncertain. From germline, CDR1 is PRHDT and CDR2 FYEKMQ (reference sequence). V was trimmed by 3 bases and J by 4 bases, leaving 9 bases between them. The CDR3 covers 13 residues. The CDR3, as DNA: TGTGCCAGCAGCTTGGGCGGGCGCACTGAAGCTTTCTTT. It specifies CASSLGGRTEAFF. Combining the CDR3 with reference TRBV13 and TRBJ1-1 gives the whole variable domain AAGVIQSPRHLIKEKRETATLKCYPIPRHDTVYWYQQGPGQDPQFLISFYEKMQSDKGSIPDRFSAQQFSDYHSELNMSSLELGDSALYFCASSLGGRTEAFFGQGTRLTVV.

The chain is built from TRBV2 and TRBJ2-7; D unclear. Germline-derived CDR1 and CDR2 are SNHLY and FYNNEI. This CDR3 has 15 amino acids. V shed 6 bases and J shed 7 bases, with 22 bases lying between them. In nucleotides, the CDR3 is TGTGCCAGCAGCGCCCACAATAACCGCATAGGGGAGCAGTACTTC. It yields the protein CASSAHNNRIGEQYF.

The rearrangement joins TRBV9 to TRBJ2-3; the match to TRBD2 covers 10 bases. With 4 bases clipped from V and 2 bases from J, the junction kept 4 bases outside the gene matches. The CDR3 covers 15 residues. CDR1 and CDR2 from the germline V gene are SGDLS and YYNGEE. The CDR3 loop is CASSPTSGVTDTQYF. The CDR3 DNA reads TGTGCCAGCAGCCCAACTAGCGGGGTCACAGATACGCAGTATTTT.

The chain joins TRBV5-5 to TRBJ2-1; no clear D. Germline assignment: CDR1 SGHKS and CDR2 YYEKEE (reference sequence). The CDR3 spans 16 residues. V was pared by 1 base and J by 4 bases, with 15 bases between. CDR3 protein: CASSLWADPSYNEQFF. The CDR3 DNA reads TGTGCCAGCAGCTTGTGGGCCGATCCATCATACAATGAGCAGTTCTTC.

CDR3 nucleotides: TGTGCCAGCAGCTCCGACGGACTAGCGGGGGGAAATTCCTACGAGCAGTACTTC. This sequence encodes CASSSDGLAGGNSYEQYF. This chain joins TRBV5-5 and TRBJ2-7; 14 bases map to TRBD2. The germline V gene has CDR1 SGHKS and CDR2 YYEKEE (reference sequence). The V and J ends lost 3 bases and 1 base, in that order; junction bases with no gene match: 9. The length of the CDR3 is 18 residues.

V usage is TRBV2 and J usage is TRBJ2-5; 9 nucleotides line up with TRBD2. Germline values: CDR1 SNHLY, CDR2 FYNNEI. With V trimmed by 3 bases and J by 5 bases, 10 bases remained unmatched. There are 16 residues in the CDR3. The CDR3 here is CASSEISGRYGETQYF. The CDR3 coding sequence is TGTGCCAGCAGTGAGATTAGCGGGAGATACGGGGAGACCCAGTACTTC.

V and J are TRBV29-1 and TRBJ1-2; tentative D call: TRBD1 (5 bases). From germline, CDR1 is SQVTM and CDR2 ANQGSEA. The ends were cut back, 6 bases at V and 4 bases at J, with 15 bases in the middle. This CDR3 is 13 amino acids long. In DNA form, the CDR3 reads TGCAGCGTCGTTACAGGAGGGACCTATGGCTACACCTTC. Translating it yields CSVVTGGTYGYTF.

This rearrangement joins TRBV2 to TRBJ1-1, with 9 bases that match TRBD1. The CDR3 totals 14 residues. V was clipped by 5 bases and J by 10 bases; unmatched bases: 11. The germline CDR1 and CDR2 sequences are SNHLY and FYNNEI. The CDR3 region is CASSLSDRGSGAFF. Written as DNA, the CDR3 is TGTGCCAGCAGTTTATCTGACAGGGGGAGTGGAGCTTTCTTT.

This clone was counted once. The gene calls are TRBV28 and TRBJ2-1; 7 positions match TRBD2. This CDR3 comprises 12 residues. Germline V gives CDR1 MDHEN, CDR2 SYDVKM. V shed 8 bases and J 6 bases; nucleotides not matched to a gene: 4. The DNA for the CDR3 is TGTGCCAGCCGGCGGGAGCTCAATGAGCAGTTCTTC. It codes for CASRRELNEQFF.

The J gene is TRBJ2-7, the V gene TRBV4-1; no definite D call. This CDR3 contains 13 residues. V shed 0 bases and J shed 3 bases, with 6 bases lying between them. Germline CDR1 reads MGHRA; CDR2 reads YSYEKL. The CDR3 coding sequence is TGCGCCAGCAGCCAAGATATGGGCTACGAGCAGTACTTC. It translates to CASSQDMGYEQYF.

The rearrangement links TRBV4-2 to TRBJ2-1; D gene uncertain. The germline gives CDR1 LGHNA, CDR2 YNFKEQ. Trimming took 6 bases from V and 5 from J, leaving 8 bases between them. This CDR3 has 12 amino acids. The CDR3 protein is CASRGVNNEQFF. In DNA form, the CDR3 reads TGTGCCAGCAGAGGTGTGAACAATGAGCAGTTCTTC.

V gene TRBV5-1 combines with J gene TRBJ2-7; the match to TRBD1 covers 7 bases. V dropped 0 bases and J dropped 3; count of bases not matched to a gene: 3. The CDR3 has 14 residues. Germline values: CDR1 SGHRS, CDR2 YFSETQ. The CDR3 loop is CASSLATGNYEQYF. DNA of the CDR3: TGCGCCAGCAGCTTGGCGACAGGGAACTACGAGCAGTACTTC.

This clone was recorded once. The rearrangement joins TRBV11-2 to TRBJ1-1; D not certain. Per the germline V gene, CDR1 is SGHAT and CDR2 is FQNNGV. With 3 bases removed from V and 1 base from J, the gap between germline ends came to 15 bases. This CDR3 is built from 16 residues. CDR3 nucleotides: TGTGCCAGCAGCTTCACCCCAACCGGGGAGAACACTGAAGCTTTCTTT. Protein product: CASSFTPTGENTEAFF.

This chain connects TRBV9 to TRBJ2-2; no definite D call. V was clipped by 3 bases and J by 1 base, with 4 bases between them. CDR1 SGDLS and CDR2 YYNGEE come from the germline V gene. This CDR3 region has 13 residues. The CDR3 nucleotides are TGTGCCAGCAGCGCTTTGAACACCGGGGAGCTGTTTTTT. Translated, it gives CASSALNTGELFF.

The chain recombines TRBV5-1 with TRBJ2-1; the D gene is possibly TRBD2 (6 bases). CDR1 is SGHRS and CDR2 is YFSETQ in the germline V gene. The CDR3 runs 14 residues. V lost 1 base to trimming and J lost 7 bases, with 12 bases between them. DNA for the CDR3: TGCGCCAGCAGCTTGTCGCTAGCGCGGAATGAGCAGTTCTTC. It encodes CASSLSLARNEQFF.

This rearrangement joins TRBV2 to TRBJ2-6; no clear D. The CDR3 consists of 19 residues. The ends were cut back, 4 bases at V and 0 bases at J, with 19 bases in the middle. Germline CDR1 SNHLY, CDR2 FYNNEI. The CDR3 here is CASSVYRTETFSGANVLTF. The CDR3 DNA reads as TGTGCCAGCAGTGTCTACCGAACCGAGACTTTCTCTGGGGCCAACGTCCTGACTTTC.

The genes are TRBV6-1 and TRBJ1-5; 8 nucleotides match TRBD1. CDR1 is MNHNS, CDR2 SASEGT, per germline. This CDR3 contains 16 residues. The J segment lost 0 bases and the V segment lost 4 bases, leaving 5 bases of the junction unmatched. The CDR3: CASSGGQDTSNQPQHF. For the CDR3, the DNA is TGTGCCAGCAGTGGGGGACAGGATACTAGCAATCAGCCCCAGCATTTT.

This chain joins TRBV18 and TRBJ2-2, with 10 bases that match TRBD1. The V and J ends lost 3 bases and 1 base, in that order; junction bases with no gene match: 5. The germline V gene has CDR1 KGHSH and CDR2 LQKENI. The CDR3 is 17 residues long. The CDR3 region has the DNA TGTGCCAGCTCACCCAGACAGGGGGCGCGGAACACCGGGGAGCTGTTTTTT. It specifies CASSPRQGARNTGELFF.

V is TRBV11-2 and J is TRBJ1-1, with 9 bases fitting TRBD1. CDR3 length: 14 amino acids. V was clipped by 4 bases and J by 4 bases; unmatched bases: 4. The germline CDR1 and CDR2 sequences are SGHAT and FQNNGV. Written as DNA, the CDR3 is TGTGCCAGCAGCTCCTACAGGGGGCCCACTGAAGCTTTCTTT. This sequence encodes CASSSYRGPTEAFF.

This chain joins TRBV9 and TRBJ1-2; TRBD1 is a possible D gene (6 bases). The CDR3 covers 13 residues. V was trimmed by 4 bases and J by 8 bases, leaving 15 bases between them. Germline CDR1 reads SGDLS; CDR2 reads YYNGEE. In nucleotides, the CDR3 is TGTGCCAGCAGCCCCTGGGGGGCAGGGGGCTACACCTTC. Amino acids: CASSPWGAGGYTF.

The chain joins TRBV18 to TRBJ1-1; 9 bases are shared with TRBD1. J was trimmed by 5 bases and V by 2 bases; bases with no gene match: 3. Looked up from germline, CDR1 is KGHSH and CDR2 is LQKENI. The CDR3 consists of 14 residues. CDR3 DNA: TGTGCCAGCTCACCAGGACAGGGGAGAACTGAAGCTTTCTTT. This translates into CASSPGQGRTEAFF.